This TCR beta chain was identified during a study of T cells after yellow fever vaccination. Overall study results and limits: Clonotype sharing between CD4 and CD8 compartments was small.

The CDR3 contains 13 residues. Between the trimmed V and J ends, which lost 1 base and 6 bases, there was a span of 8 bases. Germline CDR1 reads SGHRS; CDR2 reads YFSETQ. For this clonotype: Its antigen is currently unknown.

MiXCR, run by TCRdb on the 5' RACE reads, gives a single entry per CDR3 protein. The table lists roughly 300,000 distinct CDR3 sequences, 7% to 9% of them singletons. The clonotype was recovered from a man between 18 and 35 years old who received the YFV17D yellow fever vaccine. Sequencing was performed on PBMCs, taken around 45 days after the first yellow fever vaccination. The genes are TRBV5-1 and TRBJ2-1; TRBD1 might be the D (6 bases). CDR3 in amino acids: CASSLTGPNEQFF. The CDR3 nucleotides read TGCGCCAGCAGCTTGACAGGGCCCAATGAGCAGTTCTTC.